Each of the 19 T cell receptor beta chains below was sequenced from the same sample in a study of T-cell memory formation after mild COVID-19 listed by TCRdb under 2021. The protocol used for the library was 5' RACE. This sample was sequenced with an Illumina NovaSeq 6000. Clones were called with MiXCR by TCRdb after fastp trimmed the public reads at Q25, and only in-frame beta chains were retained. CDR3 protein sequences are deduplicated, and each keeps its most common genes and DNA. For this sample there are about 140,000 distinct CDR3 sequences; 11% to 15% appear just once. The biggest ten clones account for 25% to 30% of the sample. The sequencing input was PBMCs or a T cell subset sorted from them (not recorded which). These receptors originate from an adult woman who had mild COVID-19 (a few samples of this study predate the infection). The sample titles of this study are shuffled in the database, so cell type and time point are left out; the donor was told from shared clones.

This clonotype was seen many times. This chain connects TRBV4-2 to TRBJ2-7; TRBD2 might be the D (6 bases). The CDR3 is 17 residues long. The ends were cut back, 2 bases at V and 0 bases at J, with 17 bases in the middle. Germline CDR1 reads LGHNA; CDR2 reads YNFKEQ. The CDR3 sequence: CASSQYGAAGSSYEQYF. The DNA of the CDR3 is TGTGCCAGCAGCCAATACGGGGCTGCGGGGAGCTCCTACGAGCAGTACTTC.

This clonotype appeared a few times. The chain couples TRBV27 to TRBJ1-2, with a tentative D call TRBD1 (5 bases). Germline V CDR1 and CDR2: MNHEY, SMNVEV (reference sequence). The CDR3 has 15 residues. Trimming took 5 bases from V and 2 from J, leaving 15 bases between them. CDR3 nucleotides: TGTGCCAGCAGTAATGGCCAGGGTCACAACTATGGCTACACCTTC. Translation gives CASSNGQGHNYGYTF.

This clonotype was counted between two and nine times. The J gene is TRBJ2-1, the V gene TRBV7-9; TRBD2 matches 8 bases. This CDR3 has 17 residues. The ends lost 4 bases at V and 1 base at J; junction bases unmatched: 9. CDR1 is SEHNR and CDR2 is FQNEAQ in the germline V gene (reference sequence). This CDR3 is CASSSSRLASSYNEQFF. As DNA, the CDR3 is TGTGCCAGCAGCTCCTCAAGACTAGCGTCATCCTACAATGAGCAGTTCTTC.

The rearrangement links TRBV7-9 to TRBJ2-5, with a tentative D call TRBD2 (5 bases). Deletions cut 11 bases from V and 4 bases from J, with 29 bases between. The CDR3 is 17 residues long. Germline V gene lookup returns CDR1 SEHNR and CDR2 FQNEAQ (reference sequence). The CDR3, as DNA: TGTGCCTCGGGGAGTCAAGCCCCAATTCTAGCCGGAGAGACCCAGTACTTC. This encodes CASGSQAPILAGETQYF.

At least ten counts were recorded for this clonotype. V usage is TRBV9 and J usage is TRBJ1-2, with D possibly matching TRBD1 (5 bases). Germline CDR1 and CDR2: SGDLS and YYNGEE. The CDR3 extends over 15 amino acids. The V gene lost 0 bases and the J gene lost 5 bases, with 14 bases spanning the gap. The CDR3 coding sequence is TGTGCCAGCAGCGTAGGTGACAGTATTACGTATGGCTACACCTTC. Amino acids: CASSVGDSITYGYTF. The full variable domain, in which reference TRBV9 and TRBJ1-2 provide the parts outside the CDR3, is DSGVTQTPKHLITATGQRVTLRCSPRSGDLSVYWYQQSLDQGLQFLIQYYNGEERAKGNILERFSAQQFPDLHSELNLSSLELGDSALYFCASSVGDSITYGYTFGSGTRLTVV.

The chain combines TRBV29-1 with TRBJ2-3; D could derive from TRBD1 or TRBD2 (5 bases each). Germline lookup yields CDR1 SQVTM and CDR2 ANQGSEA. The V gene lost 3 bases and the J gene lost 2 bases, with 12 bases spanning the gap. The CDR3 length is 14 residues. CDR3 coding DNA: TGCAGCGTTGATGTTGGGGACCTCACAGATACGCAGTATTTT. Translating it yields CSVDVGDLTDTQYF.

The V and J genes are TRBV4-3 and TRBJ1-5, with D unclear. Trimming cost V 0 bases and J 6 bases, with 9 bases left between them. The CDR3 covers 14 residues. The germline gives CDR1 LGHNA, CDR2 YSLEER. The CDR3 region is CASSQDWEGQPQHF. DNA of the CDR3: TGCGCCAGCAGCCAAGATTGGGAGGGTCAGCCCCAGCATTTT.

This clonotype occurred many times. As DNA, the CDR3 is TGTGCCAGCAGTCCAATGGGACTAGCGGGAGATACGCAGTATTTT. It translates to CASSPMGLAGDTQYF. The chain combines TRBV9 with TRBJ2-3, with 12 bases lining up with TRBD2. The CDR3 is made up of 15 amino acids. Germline V lookup: CDR1 SGDLS, CDR2 YYNGEE. Unmatched junction bases numbered 6, after V lost 5 bases and J lost 5 bases.

This chain links TRBV5-1 with TRBJ2-7; D is unclear. There are 12 residues in the CDR3. The V end was cut by 4 bases, the J end by 1 base, with 6 bases between. Germline V gene sequence: CDR1 SGHRS, CDR2 YFSETQ. The CDR3 coding sequence is TGCGCCAGCAGCCTACCATCCTACGAGCAGTACTTC. This gives the protein CASSLPSYEQYF.

J is TRBJ2-1 and V is TRBV20-1, with D perhaps matching TRBD2 (6 bases). Trimming removed 0 bases from V and 8 bases from J, with 11 bases in between. The CDR3 length is 13 residues. CDR1 is DFQATT and CDR2 is SNEGSKA in the germline V gene (reference sequence). This CDR3 is CSARDNGGDEQFF. CDR3 DNA sequence: TGCAGTGCTAGAGATAATGGCGGGGATGAGCAGTTCTTC.

Only a few counts were recorded for this clonotype. CDR3 sequence: CAIIRVLGDIAFQETQYF. CDR3 bases: TGTGCCATTATCAGGGTCCTAGGGGACATTGCGTTCCAAGAGACCCAGTACTTC. The rearrangement uses TRBV2 and TRBJ2-5; D perhaps matches TRBD1 (6 bases). The germline V and J ends were trimmed by 10 bases and 1 base, with 28 bases remaining between them. CDR1 is SNHLY and CDR2 is FYNNEI in the germline V gene. This CDR3 is 18 amino acids long.

This clonotype showed up many times. The genes are TRBV7-6 and TRBJ2-1; unclear D gene. Trimming removed 3 bases at V and 10 bases at J, with 10 bases between. This CDR3 has 12 residues. Germline V lookup: CDR1 SGHVS, CDR2 FNYEAQ. DNA of the CDR3: TGTGCCAGCAGCTTTATGACGCGGGAGCAGTTCTTC. Encoded protein: CASSFMTREQFF. Using reference TRBV7-6 and TRBJ2-1 for the parts outside the CDR3, the full variable domain is GAGVSQSPRYKVTKRGQDVALRCDPISGHVSLYWYRQALGQGPEFLTYFNYEAQQDKSGLPNDRFSAERPEGSISTLTIQRTEQRDSAMYRCASSFMTREQFFGPGTRLTVL.

This clonotype occurred a few times. The chain uses TRBV6-5 and TRBJ2-1; D is unresolved. The germline V gene has CDR1 MNHEY and CDR2 SVGAGI. The length of the CDR3 is 14 residues. The V end lost 0 bases, the J end lost 5 bases, and 8 bases lay between the germline ends. The CDR3 nucleotides read TGTGCCAGCAGTTACTCGGCAGGAAACAATGAGCAGTTCTTC. Translated, it gives CASSYSAGNNEQFF.

The chain links TRBV29-1 to TRBJ2-3, with 7 bases that match TRBD1. From germline, CDR1 is SQVTM and CDR2 ANQGSEA. CDR3 length: 15 amino acids. V lost 2 bases to trimming and J lost 10 bases; unmatched junction nucleotides: 15. CDR3 sequence reads: CSVEMPGTENLAQYF. CDR3 DNA sequence: TGCAGCGTTGAAATGCCAGGGACAGAGAATCTTGCGCAGTATTTT.

This clonotype was observed at least ten times. CDR3 DNA: TGTGCCAGCAGCCAAGAACCAGGAACAGATACGCAGTATTTT. Encoded protein: CASSQEPGTDTQYF. The chain joins TRBV3-1 to TRBJ2-3; no clear D. The germline V gene has CDR1 LGHDT and CDR2 YNNKEL (reference sequence). V was shortened by 0 bases and J by 3 bases, with 7 bases between the two germline ends. The CDR3 is 14 amino acids.

The rearrangement uses TRBV12-3 or TRBV12-4 and TRBJ2-1, with TRBD1 identical over 11 bases. The J segment lost 9 bases and the V segment lost 5 bases, leaving 3 bases of the junction unmatched. CDR3 length equals 13 residues. The CDR3 sequence is CASSRTGGSEQFF. The CDR3 region has the DNA TGTGCCAGCAGTCGGACAGGGGGCAGTGAGCAGTTCTTC.

The rearrangement links TRBV29-1 to TRBJ2-2; TRBD1 or TRBD2 may be the D gene (5 bases each). Trimming cost V 0 bases and J 5 bases, with 10 bases left between them. Germline-derived CDR1 and CDR2 are SQVTM and ANQGSEA. CDR3 length: 14 residues. The CDR3 nucleotides read TGCAGCGTTGAAGATGGCGAGGGGACCGGGGAGCTGTTTTTT. Amino acid sequence: CSVEDGEGTGELFF.

To note about this clonotype: The junction shows a germline mismatch at one end, possibly a read error. The V and J genes are TRBV20-1 and TRBJ1-2; no clear D gene. This CDR3 region has 10 residues. Germline CDR1 is DFQATT and CDR2 is SNEGSKA (reference sequence). The CDR3 sequence is CSARNPGYSF. In DNA, the CDR3 is TGCAGTGCTAGAAATCCTGGCTACTCCTTC.

This clonotype was found a few times. The CDR3 is CASSELDGYSNQPQHF. The CDR3 DNA reads TGTGCCAGCAGTGAACTGGACGGCTATAGCAATCAGCCCCAGCATTTT. The chain couples TRBV6-1 to TRBJ1-5; unclear D gene. Germline CDR1 and CDR2: MNHNS and SASEGT. Trimming shortened V by 2 bases and J by 0 bases, and 11 bases separated the two germline ends. The CDR3 contains 16 residues.